Each of the 7 T cell receptor beta chains below was sequenced from the same sample in a study of blood T cell repertoires in COVID-19. TCRdb's copy holds only in-frame clones and misses some; the assay was immunoSEQ multiplex PCR. The data contain roughly 220,000 clones, around 84% of them seen just once; the ten biggest clones take up 5.1%. The source material was peripheral blood. Every receptor here comes from a woman aged 60-75 years who had recovered from COVID-19.

The chain carries TRBV2 and TRBJ2-4; 10 bases are a match to TRBD1. CDR1 and CDR2 (germline): SNHLY, FYNNEI. After removal of 6 bases from V and 3 bases from J, the junction contained 5 bases not matched to a gene. This CDR3 region has 15 residues. The CDR3 nucleotides are TGTGCCAGCAGCGACAGGGGGCTCGGCAAAAACATTCAGTACTTC. This codes for CASSDRGLGKNIQYF.

This chain links TRBV7-3 with TRBJ2-1; 8 bases are shared with TRBD2. Germline V CDR1 and CDR2: SGHTA, FQGTGA. V was clipped by 7 bases and J by 4 bases; unmatched bases: 12. The CDR3 totals 16 residues. CDR3 residues: CASTPNPGGGYNEQFF. The CDR3 nucleotides are TGTGCCAGCACCCCAAACCCCGGGGGGGGTTACAATGAGCAGTTCTTC.

This clone was seen once. The same CDR3 can be traced to other DNA sequences in this sample. The chain combines TRBV19 with TRBJ1-5; TRBD1 might be the D (5 bases). V was cut by 3 bases and J by 5 bases, with 8 bases left in between. The CDR3 sequence is 13 residues long. CDR1 is LNHDA and CDR2 is SQIVND in the germline V gene (reference sequence). CDR3 protein: CASSIRGDQPQHF. The CDR3, as DNA: TGTGCCAGTAGTATTCGGGGGGATCAGCCCCAGCATTTT.

The CDR3 loop is CASGLTGQGRNTIYF. CDR3 coding DNA: TGTGCTAGTGGTTTGACCGGACAGGGGCGAAACACCATATATTTT. The genes are TRBV12-5 and TRBJ1-3; 9 nucleotides agree with TRBD1. CDR1 and CDR2 from the germline V gene are LGHNT and FRNRAP. V shed 2 bases and J 5 bases; nucleotides not matched to a gene: 4. This CDR3 has 15 amino acids.

Concerning this clone: A much larger clone sits a single nucleotide away, making a read error possible. The chain has TRBV6-5 and TRBJ1-1; 7 bases agree with TRBD1. The germline CDR1 and CDR2 sequences are MNHEY and SVGAGI. V shed 4 bases, J shed 4 bases, and the junction held 3 bases outside the gene matches. This CDR3 has 13 amino acids. CDR3 in amino acids: CASSFRGSTEAFF. The DNA for the CDR3 is TGTGCCAGCAGTTTCAGGGGGAGCACTGAAGCTTTCTTT.

This clone was found once. The rearrangement joins TRBV4-2 to TRBJ2-3; perhaps TRBD2 as D (5 bases). The CDR3 runs 13 residues. Germline V gene sequence: CDR1 LGHNA, CDR2 YNFKEQ. Trimming cost V 4 bases and J 6 bases, with 11 bases left between them. The CDR3 here is CASSLSRGDTQYF. CDR3 DNA: TGTGCCAGCAGCCTTTCCCGGGGTGATACGCAGTATTTT.

V and J are TRBV7-2 and TRBJ1-5; D is unresolved. The CDR3 consists of 18 residues. CDR1 and CDR2 from the germline V gene are SGHTA and FQGNSA. The V gene lost 5 bases and the J gene lost 0 bases, with 20 bases spanning the gap. For the CDR3, the DNA is TGTGCCAGCAGCCAGTACGGGATTAACCCATATAGCAATCAGCCCCAGCATTTT. Translating gives CASSQYGINPYSNQPQHF.